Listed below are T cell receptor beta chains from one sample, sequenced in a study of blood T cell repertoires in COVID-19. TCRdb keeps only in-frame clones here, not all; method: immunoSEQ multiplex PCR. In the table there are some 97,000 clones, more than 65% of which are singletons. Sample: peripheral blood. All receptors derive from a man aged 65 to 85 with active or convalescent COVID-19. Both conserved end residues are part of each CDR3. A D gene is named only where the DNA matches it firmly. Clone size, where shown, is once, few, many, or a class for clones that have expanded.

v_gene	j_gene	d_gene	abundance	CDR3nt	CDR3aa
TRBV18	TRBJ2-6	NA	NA	TGTGCCAGCTCACCACCGATGGCTGCTGGGGCCAACGTCCTGACTTTC	CASSPPMAAGANVLTF
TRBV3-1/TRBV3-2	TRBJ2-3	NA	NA	TGTGCCAGCAGCCAAAGTGTCCAGAGCACAGATACGCAGTATTTT	CASSQSVQSTDTQYF
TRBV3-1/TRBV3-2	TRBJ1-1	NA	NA	TGTGCCAGCAGCCAGGGAATGGAGGTCACTGAAGCTTTCTTT	CASSQGMEVTEAFF
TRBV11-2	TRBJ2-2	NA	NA	TGTGCCAGCAGCTTAGATCCTAGCACCGGGGAGCTGTTTTTT	CASSLDPSTGELFF
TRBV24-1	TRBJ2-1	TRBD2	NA	TGTGCCACCAGTGATGCGACTAGCGGGGGGAGGAATGAGCAGTTCTTC	CATSDATSGGRNEQFF
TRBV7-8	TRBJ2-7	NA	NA	TGTGCCAGCAGCTTAACCGACAGTTACGAGCAGTACTTC	CASSLTDSYEQYF
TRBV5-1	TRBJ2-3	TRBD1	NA	TGCGCCACCCGGGAACAGACAGGGATGACAGATACGCAGTATTTT	CATREQTGMTDTQYF
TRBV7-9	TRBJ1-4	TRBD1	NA	TGTGCCAGCAGCTCGGGACAGGGGAGGGAAAAACTGTTTTTT	CASSSGQGREKLFF
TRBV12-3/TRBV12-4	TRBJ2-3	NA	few	TGTGCCAGCAGTTTCTATGGAGATACGCAGTATTTT	CASSFYGDTQYF
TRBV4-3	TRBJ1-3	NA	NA	TGCGCCAGCAGCCGGGGACAAACGGGAGGAAACACCATATATTTT	CASSRGQTGGNTIYF
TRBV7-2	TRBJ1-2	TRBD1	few	TGTGCCAGCAGCTTAGTTAAGATCGGGCAGGGGGCCTTATATGGCTACACCTTC	CASSLVKIGQGALYGYTF
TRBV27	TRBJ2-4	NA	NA	TGTGCCAGCAGTTCTATAGGAGGAATCAAAAACATTCAGTACTTC	CASSSIGGIKNIQYF
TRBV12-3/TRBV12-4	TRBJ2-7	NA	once	TGTGCCAGCAGTTATGCAGTGACCTACGAGCAGTACTTC	CASSYAVTYEQYF
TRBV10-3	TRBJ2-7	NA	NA	TGTGCCATCAGTGAGTCGGAGGGGCGCGAGCAGTACTTC	CAISESEGREQYF
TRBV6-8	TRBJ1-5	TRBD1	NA	TGTGCCAGCAAGCGGACAGGGACCCTTAGCAATCAGCCCCAGCATTTT	CASKRTGTLSNQPQHF
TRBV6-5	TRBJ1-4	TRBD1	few	TGTGCCAGCAGCTCGACAGGGATTAGCGAAAAACTGTTTTTT	CASSSTGISEKLFF
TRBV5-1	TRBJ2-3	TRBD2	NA	TGCGCCAGCAGCCCGGGACTAGCGACCGGAAGCACAGATACGCAGTATTTT	CASSPGLATGSTDTQYF
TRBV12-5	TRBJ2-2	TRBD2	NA	TGTGCTAGTGGTTTGGGACCCACCCCGTGGGTAGCGGGAACCGGGGAGCTGTTTTTT	CASGLGPTPWVAGTGELFF
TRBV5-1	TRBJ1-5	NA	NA	TGCGCCAGCAGCTTGGCCGGGGGTCAGCCCCAGCATTTT	CASSLAGGQPQHF
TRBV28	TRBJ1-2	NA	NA	TGTGCCAGCAGAATTCCTCCGAGGGGGTACACCTTC	CASRIPPRGYTF
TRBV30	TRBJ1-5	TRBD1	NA	TGTGCCTGGGGGTTTCCCGGGACAGGGATAAATCAGCCCCAGCATTTT	CAWGFPGTGINQPQHF
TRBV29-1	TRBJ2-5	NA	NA	TGCAGCGTTGAGTTCGTGGCGGGGGCCGGGGAGACCCAGTACTTC	CSVEFVAGAGETQYF
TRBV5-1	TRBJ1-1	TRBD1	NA	TGCGCCAGCAGCCCCGGAGCCTTGACAGGGTTAGAGACTGAAGCTTTCTTT	CASSPGALTGLETEAFF
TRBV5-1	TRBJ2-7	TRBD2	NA	TGCGCCAGCAGCTTGGCCCTAGCGGCCTCCTACGAGCAGTACTTC	CASSLALAASYEQYF
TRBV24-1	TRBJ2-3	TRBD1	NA	TGTGCCACCAGTGATTTCTCCGGGACAGAATCCACAGATACGCAGTATTTT	CATSDFSGTESTDTQYF
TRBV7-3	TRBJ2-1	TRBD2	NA	TGTGCCAGCAGCTTTAGCGGGGGGGCCGGAAATGAGCAGTTCTTC	CASSFSGGAGNEQFF
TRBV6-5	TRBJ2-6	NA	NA	TGTGCCAGCAGTCGCGTGAAGTCTGGGGCCAACGTCCTGACTTTC	CASSRVKSGANVLTF
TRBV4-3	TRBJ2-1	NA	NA	TGCGCCAGCAGCCAAGAGATACAGGGTAACTACAATGAGCAGTTCTTC	CASSQEIQGNYNEQFF
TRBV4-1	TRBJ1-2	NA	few	TGCGCCAGCAGCCAATCCCACTCGACAAACAACTATGGCTACACCTTC	CASSQSHSTNNYGYTF
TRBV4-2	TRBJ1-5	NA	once	TGTGCCAGCAGCCAAGGCAGAGGTGGTCAGCCCCAGCATTTT	CASSQGRGGQPQHF
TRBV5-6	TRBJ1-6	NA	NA	TGTGCCAGCAGCTCGGGTCTATATAATTCACCCCTCCACTTT	CASSSGLYNSPLHF
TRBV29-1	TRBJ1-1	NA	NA	TGCAGCGAGACGGGGGGCCTTGGGAACACTGAAGCTTTCTTT	CSETGGLGNTEAFF
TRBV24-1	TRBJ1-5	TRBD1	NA	TGTGCCACCAGTGATTCCTCGACAGGGTATAGCAATCAGCCCCAGCATTTT	CATSDSSTGYSNQPQHF
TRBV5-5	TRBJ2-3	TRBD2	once	TGTGCCAGCAGCTTGAGTCTAGCGGGGGCTAGCACAGATACGCAGTATTTT	CASSLSLAGASTDTQYF
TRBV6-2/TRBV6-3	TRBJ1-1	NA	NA	TGTGCCAGCAGTTATTGGAGGGGCACTGAAGCTTTCTTT	CASSYWRGTEAFF
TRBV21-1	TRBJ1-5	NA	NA	TGTGCCAGCAGCAAAGGGGGGGGACCGGGAAACAATCAGCCCCAGCATTTT	CASSKGGGPGNNQPQHF
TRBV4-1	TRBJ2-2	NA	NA	TGCGCCAGCAGCCATGGGACTTTGAACACCGGGGAGCTGTTTTTT	CASSHGTLNTGELFF
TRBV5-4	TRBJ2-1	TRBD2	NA	TGTGCCAGCAGCTCCAAGACCGGGACTAGGATATTAAATGAGCAGTTCTTC	CASSSKTGTRILNEQFF
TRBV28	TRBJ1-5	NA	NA	TGTGCCAGCAGCCCCGGGGGGTTTAGCAATCAGCCCCAGCATTTT	CASSPGGFSNQPQHF
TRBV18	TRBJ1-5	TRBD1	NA	TGTGCCAGCTCACCAGGACAGGGGCGGTATCAGCCCCAGCATTTT	CASSPGQGRYQPQHF
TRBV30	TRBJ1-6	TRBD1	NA	TGTGCCTGGAGTGTACAGGGGATGGGGAATTCACCCCTCCACTTT	CAWSVQGMGNSPLHF
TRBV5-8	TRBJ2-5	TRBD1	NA	TGTGCCAGCAGCCGCGACAGGGCAGAGACCCAGTACTTC	CASSRDRAETQYF
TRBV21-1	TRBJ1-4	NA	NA	TGTGCCAGCAGCAAAAAGGGTGACAGGGGAAATGAAAAACTGTTTTTT	CASSKKGDRGNEKLFF
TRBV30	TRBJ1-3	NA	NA	TGTGCCTGGACGGTCTCTGGAAACACCATATATTTT	CAWTVSGNTIYF
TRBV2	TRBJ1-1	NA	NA	TGTGCCAGCAGCGCCGAGGGGAGGACTGAAGCTTTCTTT	CASSAEGRTEAFF
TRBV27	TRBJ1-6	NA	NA	TGTGCCAGCAGTAGGACAGATTATAATTCACCCCTCCACTTT	CASSRTDYNSPLHF
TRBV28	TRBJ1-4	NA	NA	TGTGCCAGCAGCCCTACAGGGTATAGACTGTTTTTT	CASSPTGYRLFF
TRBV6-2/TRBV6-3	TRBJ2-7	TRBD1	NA	TGTGCCAGCAGTTACCCCCCGGGACAGCTCTATCACTACGAGCAGTACTTC	CASSYPPGQLYHYEQYF
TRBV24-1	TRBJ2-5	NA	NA	TGTGCCACCAGTGATGACAGAGAGACCCAGTACTTC	CATSDDRETQYF
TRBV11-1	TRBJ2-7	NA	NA	TGTGCCAGCAGCTTAGGACAAGCTACCTACGAGCAGTACTTC	CASSLGQATYEQYF
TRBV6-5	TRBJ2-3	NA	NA	TGTGCCAGCAGTTACGGGGACACCCGAACGCAGTATTTT	CASSYGDTRTQYF
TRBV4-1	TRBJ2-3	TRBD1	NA	TGCGCCAGCAGCGCCCGGGACAGGGGAGCAGATACGCAGTATTTT	CASSARDRGADTQYF
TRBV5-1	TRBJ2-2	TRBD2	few	TGCGCCAGCAGCTCGGGACTAGCGGGAGTTAGTACCGGGGAGCTGTTTTTT	CASSSGLAGVSTGELFF
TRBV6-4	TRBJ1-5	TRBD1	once	TGTGCCAGCAGTGACTCGAGACAGGGCCGACAGCCCCAGCATTTT	CASSDSRQGRQPQHF
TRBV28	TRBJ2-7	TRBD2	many	TGTGCCAGCAGTTCACTTCCTCTAGCGGGGGGGAGGCACGAGCAGTACTTC	CASSSLPLAGGRHEQYF